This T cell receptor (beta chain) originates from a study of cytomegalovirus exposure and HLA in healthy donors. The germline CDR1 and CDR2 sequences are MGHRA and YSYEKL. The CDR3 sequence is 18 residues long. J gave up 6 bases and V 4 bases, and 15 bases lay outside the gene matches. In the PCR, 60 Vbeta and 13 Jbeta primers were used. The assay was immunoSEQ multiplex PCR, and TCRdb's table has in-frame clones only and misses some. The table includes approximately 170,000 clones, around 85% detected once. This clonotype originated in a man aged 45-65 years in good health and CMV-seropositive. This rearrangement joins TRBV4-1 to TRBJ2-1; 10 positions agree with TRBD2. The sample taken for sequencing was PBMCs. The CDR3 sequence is CASSLYSPEASGSNEQFF. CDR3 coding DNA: TGCGCCAGCAGCCTATACTCGCCCGAGGCTAGCGGGAGCAATGAGCAGTTCTTC.